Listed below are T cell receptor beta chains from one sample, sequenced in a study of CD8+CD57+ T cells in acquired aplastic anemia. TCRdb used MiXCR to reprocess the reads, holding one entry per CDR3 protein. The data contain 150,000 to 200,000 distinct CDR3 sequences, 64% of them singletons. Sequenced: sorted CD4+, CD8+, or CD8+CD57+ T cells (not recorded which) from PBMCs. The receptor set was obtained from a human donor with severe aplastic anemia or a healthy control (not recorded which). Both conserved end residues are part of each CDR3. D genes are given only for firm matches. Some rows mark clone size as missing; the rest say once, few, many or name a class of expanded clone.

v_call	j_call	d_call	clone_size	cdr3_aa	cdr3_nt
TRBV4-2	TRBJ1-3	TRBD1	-	CASSPGQGTGNTIYF	TGTGCCAGCAGCCCCGGACAGGGGACTGGAAACACCATATATTTT
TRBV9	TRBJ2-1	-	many	CASIIGISGWGNEQFF	TGTGCCAGCATCATAGGGATTTCGGGTTGGGGCAATGAGCAGTTCTTC
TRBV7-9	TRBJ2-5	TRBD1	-	CASSLRLDRGQETQYF	TGTGCCAGCAGCTTAAGACTCGACAGGGGGCAAGAGACCCAGTACTTC
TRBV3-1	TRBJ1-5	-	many	CASSQTIDGNQPQHF	TGTGCCAGCAGCCAAACGATCGATGGCAATCAGCCCCAGCATTTT
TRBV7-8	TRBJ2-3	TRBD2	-	CASSSTSGGSTDTQYF	TGTGCCAGCAGCTCGACTAGCGGGGGGAGCACAGATACGCAGTATTTT
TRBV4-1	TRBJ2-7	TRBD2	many	CASSQESVTSGGLSYEQYF	TGCGCCAGCAGCCAAGAGAGCGTAACTAGCGGGGGGCTCTCCTACGAGCAGTACTTC
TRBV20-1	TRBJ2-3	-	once	CSAMDYDTQYF	TGCAGTGCTATGGATTACGATACGCAGTATTTT
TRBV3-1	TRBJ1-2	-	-	CASSQGIGAAGRGYTF	TGTGCCAGCAGCCAAGGGATTGGGGCCGCGGGTCGAGGCTACACCTTC
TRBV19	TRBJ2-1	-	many	CASSVLMGASNEQFF	TGTGCCAGTAGTGTCCTGATGGGGGCATCCAATGAGCAGTTCTTC
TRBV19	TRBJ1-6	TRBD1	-	CASSPGGAYNSPLHF	TGTGCCAGTAGTCCAGGGGGTGCCTATAATTCACCCCTCCACTTT
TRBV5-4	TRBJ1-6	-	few	CASSWEQGNSPLHF	TGTGCCAGCAGCTGGGAACAGGGTAATTCACCCCTCCACTTT
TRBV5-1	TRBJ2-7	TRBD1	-	CASSSGQRDNEQYF	TGCGCCAGCAGCTCGGGACAGCGCGACAACGAGCAGTACTTC
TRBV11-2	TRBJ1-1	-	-	CASRGTEAFF	TGTGCCAGCAGGGGCACTGAAGCTTTCTTT